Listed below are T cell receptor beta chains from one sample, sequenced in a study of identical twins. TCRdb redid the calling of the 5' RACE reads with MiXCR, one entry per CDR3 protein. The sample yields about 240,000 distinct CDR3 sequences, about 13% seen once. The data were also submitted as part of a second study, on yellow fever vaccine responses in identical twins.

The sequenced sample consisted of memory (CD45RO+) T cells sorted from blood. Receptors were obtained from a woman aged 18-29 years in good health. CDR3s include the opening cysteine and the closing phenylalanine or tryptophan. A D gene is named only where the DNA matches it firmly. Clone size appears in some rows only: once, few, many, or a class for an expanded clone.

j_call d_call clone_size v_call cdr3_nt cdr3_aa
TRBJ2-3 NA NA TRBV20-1 TGCAGTGCTAGGGGACGGCCGCCTAGCACAGATACGCAGTATTTT CSARGRPPSTDTQYF
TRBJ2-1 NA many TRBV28 TGTGCCAGCAGGAGAGCCGGGAATGAGCAGTTCTTC CASRRAGNEQFF
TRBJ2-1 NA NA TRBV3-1 TGTGCCAGCAGCCAAGAAGGAGCCCAGCAGTTCTTC CASSQEGAQQFF
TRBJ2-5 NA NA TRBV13 TGTGCCAGCAGCTTACACACATCAGAGACCCAGTACTTC CASSLHTSETQYF
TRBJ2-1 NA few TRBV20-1 TGCAGTGCTAAAGGCAGGGGCTACAATGAGCAGTTCTTC CSAKGRGYNEQFF
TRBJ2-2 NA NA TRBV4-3 TGCGCCAGCAGCCAAGTTGGGGGAGATCTGGCCGGGGAGCTGTTTTTT CASSQVGGDLAGELFF
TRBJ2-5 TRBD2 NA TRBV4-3 TGCGCCAGCAGCCAAGATCGGGGAGGGGAGACCCAGTACTTC CASSQDRGGETQYF
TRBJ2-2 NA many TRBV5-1 TGCGCCAGCAGCTTGCCCTGGGGGACACCGAACACCGGGGAGCTGTTTTTT CASSLPWGTPNTGELFF
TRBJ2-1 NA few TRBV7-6 TGTGCCAGCAGCTCATTCCCAGCGTCGAGCTCCTACAATGAGCAGTTCTTC CASSSFPASSSYNEQFF
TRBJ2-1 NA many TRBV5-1 TGCGCCAGCAGCTTGAGTGGTGTGGCGGAGGAGCAGTTCTTC CASSLSGVAEEQFF
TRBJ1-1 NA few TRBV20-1 TGCAGTGCTAGAGATTTGCAGACAATTGAAGCTTTCTTT CSARDLQTIEAFF
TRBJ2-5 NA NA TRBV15 TGTGCCACCCTGGCGGGGCGGGGTACTGGGACCCAGTACTTC CATLAGRGTGTQYF
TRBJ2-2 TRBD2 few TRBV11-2 TGTGCCAGCAGCCTGAGATCTAGCGGGGGGGGCAGGACCGGGGAGCTGTTTTTT CASSLRSSGGGRTGELFF
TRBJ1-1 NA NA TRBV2 TGTGCCAGCAGAGTAGGTGGAAACACTGAAGCTTTCTTT CASRVGGNTEAFF
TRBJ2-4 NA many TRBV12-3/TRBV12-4 TGTGCCAGCAGTTATCGCCCTGATGCTTTGATGTACTTC CASSYRPDALMYF
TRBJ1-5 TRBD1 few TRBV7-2 TGTGCCAGCAGCCCAGGAGGTTTGACAGGGACGAATCAGCCCCAGCATTTT CASSPGGLTGTNQPQHF
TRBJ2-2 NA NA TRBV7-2 TGTGCCAGCAGCTTTATGAATTCGGTCATTGGCGGGGGGGAGCTGTTTTTT CASSFMNSVIGGGELFF
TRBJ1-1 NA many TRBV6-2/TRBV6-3 TGTGCCAGCAGCCTTGTTGGAGTAAACACTGAAGCTTTCTTT CASSLVGVNTEAFF
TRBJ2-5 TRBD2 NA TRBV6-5 TGTGCCAGCAGTTACTATGGGACTAGCGGGGGCGAGACCCAGTACTTC CASSYYGTSGGETQYF
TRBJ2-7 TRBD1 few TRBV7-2 TGTGCCAGCAGCTCAGGACAGGGGGCGCGCGAGCAGTACTTC CASSSGQGAREQYF
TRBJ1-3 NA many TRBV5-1 TGCGCCAGCAGCAACGACGGAGATAGTGGAAACACCATATATTTT CASSNDGDSGNTIYF
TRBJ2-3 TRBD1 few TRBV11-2 TGTGCCAGCAGCCCCGTGGATCCGGGACAGGGGAGCACAGATACGCAGTATTTT CASSPVDPGQGSTDTQYF
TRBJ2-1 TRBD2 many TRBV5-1 TGCGCCAGCAGCTTGGAAAAGGGACTAGCCCATGAGCAGTTCTTC CASSLEKGLAHEQFF
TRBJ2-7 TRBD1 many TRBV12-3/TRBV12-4 TGTGCCAGCAGCCTAGACGGACAGGGCTTCTACGAGCAGTACTTC CASSLDGQGFYEQYF
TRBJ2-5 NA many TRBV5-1 TGTGCCAGCAGCTTAACAGAGACCCAGTACTTC CASSLTETQYF
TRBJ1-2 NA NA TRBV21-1 TGTGCCAGCATCAGACAGATCCCCTATGGCTACACCTTC CASIRQIPYGYTF
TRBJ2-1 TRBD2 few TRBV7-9 TGTGCCAGCAGCCCTCCAGCGGGAGCTTACAATGAGCAGTTCTTC CASSPPAGAYNEQFF
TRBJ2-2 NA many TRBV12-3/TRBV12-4 TGTGCCAGCAGACCATTGGACCGGGGGTCCGGGGAGCTGTTTTTT CASRPLDRGSGELFF
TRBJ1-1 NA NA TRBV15 TGTGCCACCAGCAGAGAAGGAACTGAAGCTTTCTTT CATSREGTEAFF
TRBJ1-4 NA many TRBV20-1 TGCAGTGCTGTAACAGGGACCTCAACTAATGAAAAACTGTTTTTT CSAVTGTSTNEKLFF
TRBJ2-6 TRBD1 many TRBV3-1 TGTGCCAGCACCTCCGGGACAGGGACTGGGGCCAACGTCCTGACTTTC CASTSGTGTGANVLTF
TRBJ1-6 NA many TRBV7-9 TGTGCCAGCAACACTGTGGGGTCACCCCTCCACTTT CASNTVGSPLHF
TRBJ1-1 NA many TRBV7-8 TGTGCCAGCACGCGATGGATGAACACTGAAGCTTTCTTT CASTRWMNTEAFF
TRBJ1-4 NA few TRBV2 TGTGCCAGCAATCCGGGGAGGGATGAAAAACTGTTTTTT CASNPGRDEKLFF
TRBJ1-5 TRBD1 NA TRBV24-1 TGTGCCACCAGTGACCCGGGACAGGGGGCAGGTCAGCCCCAGCATTTT CATSDPGQGAGQPQHF
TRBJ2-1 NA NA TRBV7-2 TGTGCCAGCAGCGGGCAAGGAGGTTTCGAGATCAATGAGCAGTTCTTC CASSGQGGFEINEQFF
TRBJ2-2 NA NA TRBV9 TGTGCCAGCAGCACCCGGGCCCACTACACCGGGGAGCTGTTTTTT CASSTRAHYTGELFF